Listed below are T cell receptor beta chains from one sample, sequenced in a study of early T cells in non-severe SARS-CoV-2 infection. One entry per CDR3 protein results from TCRdb running MiXCR on the 5' RACE reads. The profile shows 20,000 to 25,000 distinct CDR3 sequences, nearly 5% of them singletons. Material for sequencing was whole blood. These receptor sequences come from an adult who was a healthcare worker with PCR-confirmed SARS-CoV-2 infection or an uninfected control (not recorded which). The CDR3 runs from the conserved cysteine through the conserved F or W. Fields, in order: D gene, clone size, V gene, J gene, CDR3 protein, CDR3 DNA. D genes are given only for firm matches. The size of a clone is reported for some rows only, either as once, few or many, or as a class for expanded clones.

D: NA; size: many; V: TRBV29-1; J: TRBJ1-3; CDR3: CSVASGSGNTIYF; DNA: TGCAGCGTTGCATCCGGCTCTGGAAACACCATATATTTT
D: NA; size: NA; V: TRBV7-9; J: TRBJ1-4; CDR3: CASSPSRGGREKLFF; DNA: TGTGCCAGCAGTCCCTCACGGGGAGGGCGGGAAAAACTGTTTTTT
D: TRBD1; size: many; V: TRBV4-1; J: TRBJ2-4; CDR3: CASSQGQGVENIQYF; DNA: TGCGCCAGCAGCCAAGGACAGGGGGTTGAAAACATTCAGTACTTC
D: NA; size: NA; V: TRBV28; J: TRBJ2-7; CDR3: CASRAHDRSSYEQYF; DNA: TGTGCCAGCAGGGCCCATGACCGGTCCTCCTACGAGCAGTACTTC
D: NA; size: many; V: TRBV28; J: TRBJ2-1; CDR3: CASSLMTLYYNEQFF; DNA: TGTGCCAGCAGTTTGATGACACTATATTACAATGAGCAGTTCTTC
D: NA; size: many; V: TRBV3-1; J: TRBJ1-5; CDR3: CASSQDRGQPQHF; DNA: TGTGCCAGCAGCCAAGATCGGGGACAGCCCCAGCATTTT
D: TRBD1; size: NA; V: TRBV7-9; J: TRBJ2-7; CDR3: CASSLGQGSSYEQYF; DNA: TGTGCCAGCAGCTTGGGACAGGGCAGCTCCTACGAGCAGTACTTC
D: NA; size: many; V: TRBV6-5; J: TRBJ1-2; CDR3: CASSYGGSNYGYTF; DNA: TGTGCCAGCAGTTACGGGGGGAGTAACTATGGCTACACCTTC
D: NA; size: many; V: TRBV20-1; J: TRBJ1-2; CDR3: CSAGQLYGYTF; DNA: TGCAGTGCCGGACAGCTCTATGGCTACACCTTC
D: TRBD2; size: many; V: TRBV7-3; J: TRBJ2-1; CDR3: CASSKGGTSGRADEQFF; DNA: TGTGCCAGCAGCAAAGGGGGAACTAGCGGGAGGGCTGATGAGCAGTTCTTC
D: NA; size: NA; V: TRBV6-1; J: TRBJ1-3; CDR3: CASRPDSGSGNTIYF; DNA: TGTGCCAGCAGACCGGACAGCGGCTCTGGAAACACCATATATTTT
D: NA; size: few; V: TRBV10-2; J: TRBJ1-5; CDR3: CASSEFLQGSSNQPQHF; DNA: TGCGCCAGCAGTGAGTTTCTACAGGGTAGCAGCAATCAGCCCCAGCATTTT
D: TRBD1; size: many; V: TRBV3-1; J: TRBJ2-7; CDR3: CASSHPGQGHEQYF; DNA: TGTGCCAGCAGCCACCCCGGACAGGGCCACGAGCAGTACTTC
D: TRBD1; size: medium-sized; V: TRBV5-1; J: TRBJ1-2; CDR3: CASSSGTGVGGYTF; DNA: TGCGCCAGCAGCTCCGGGACAGGGGTCGGAGGCTACACCTTC
D: NA; size: many; V: TRBV2; J: TRBJ2-2; CDR3: CASSEAWASAGELFF; DNA: TGTGCCAGCAGTGAAGCGTGGGCTAGCGCCGGGGAGCTGTTTTTT
D: NA; size: many; V: TRBV19; J: TRBJ1-1; CDR3: CASSIRGSNTEAFF; DNA: TGTGCCAGTAGTATACGAGGCTCGAACACTGAAGCTTTCTTT
D: NA; size: many; V: TRBV24-1; J: TRBJ2-2; CDR3: CATSDLPAGELFF; DNA: TGTGCCACCAGTGATTTGCCGGCCGGGGAGCTGTTTTTT
D: NA; size: many; V: TRBV5-1; J: TRBJ2-7; CDR3: CASSLVPEAYEQYF; DNA: TGCGCCAGCAGCTTGGTACCGGAGGCCTACGAGCAGTACTTC
D: NA; size: many; V: TRBV7-9; J: TRBJ2-5; CDR3: CASSLNTPQETQYF; DNA: TGTGCCAGCAGCTTAAACACACCCCAAGAGACCCAGTACTTC
D: TRBD2; size: large; V: TRBV20-1; J: TRBJ2-7; CDR3: CSATRTSGRHIYEQYF; DNA: TGCAGTGCTACCCGGACTAGCGGGAGGCACATCTACGAGCAGTACTTC
D: NA; size: NA; V: TRBV28; J: TRBJ2-1; CDR3: CASSLSEGGPEQFF; DNA: TGTGCCAGCAGTTTATCCGAAGGGGGGCCGGAGCAGTTCTTC
D: TRBD1; size: NA; V: TRBV25-1; J: TRBJ2-2; CDR3: CATRDRGTGELFF; DNA: TGTGCCACCCGGGACAGGGGCACCGGGGAGCTGTTTTTT
D: NA; size: NA; V: TRBV5-1; J: TRBJ1-1; CDR3: CASSLMGETEAFF; DNA: TGCGCCAGCAGCTTGATGGGGGAAACTGAAGCTTTCTTT
D: TRBD1; size: many; V: TRBV20-1; J: TRBJ1-5; CDR3: CSARVLTGLSNQPQHF; DNA: TGCAGTGCTAGAGTGCTGACAGGGCTTAGCAATCAGCCCCAGCATTTT